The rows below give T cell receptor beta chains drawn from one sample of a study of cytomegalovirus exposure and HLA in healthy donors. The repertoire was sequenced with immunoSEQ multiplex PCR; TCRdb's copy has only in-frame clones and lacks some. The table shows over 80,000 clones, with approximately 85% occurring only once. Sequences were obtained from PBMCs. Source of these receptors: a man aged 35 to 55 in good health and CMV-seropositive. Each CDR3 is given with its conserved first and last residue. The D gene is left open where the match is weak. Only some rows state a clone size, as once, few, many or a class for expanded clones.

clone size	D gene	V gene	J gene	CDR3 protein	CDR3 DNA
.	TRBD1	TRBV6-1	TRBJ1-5	CASNRQGPQPQHF	TGTGCCAGCAACCGACAGGGACCTCAGCCCCAGCATTTT
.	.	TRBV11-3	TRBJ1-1	CASSLGRTEAFF	TGTGCCAGCAGCTTAGGGAGGACTGAAGCTTTCTTT
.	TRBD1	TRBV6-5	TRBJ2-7	CASSYGRGPAYEQYF	TGTGCCAGCAGTTACGGAAGGGGGCCCGCCTACGAGCAGTACTTC
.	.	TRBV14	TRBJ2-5	CASSQGVFRNQETQYF	TGTGCCAGCAGCCAAGGAGTTTTCAGGAACCAAGAGACCCAGTACTTC
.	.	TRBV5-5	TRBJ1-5	CASSRDTNQPQHF	TGTGCCAGCAGCCGGGACACCAATCAGCCCCAGCATTTT
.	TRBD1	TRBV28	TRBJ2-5	CASSLGQGGMETQYF	TGTGCCAGCAGTCTCGGACAGGGTGGGATGGAGACCCAGTACTTC
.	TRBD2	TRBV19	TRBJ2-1	CASSTFLAGVNEQFF	TGTGCCAGTAGTACGTTCTTAGCGGGAGTTAATGAGCAGTTCTTC
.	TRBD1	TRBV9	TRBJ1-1	CASSAGGGASEAFF	TGTGCCAGCAGCGCCGGAGGGGGCGCATCTGAAGCTTTCTTT
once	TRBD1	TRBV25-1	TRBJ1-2	CASSEYGDSTYGYTF	TGTGCCAGCAGTGAATATGGGGACAGCACCTATGGCTACACCTTC
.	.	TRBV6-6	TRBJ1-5	CASSYGGYQPQHF	TGTGCCAGCAGTTACGGGGGCTATCAGCCCCAGCATTTT
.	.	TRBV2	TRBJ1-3	CASSLTSIYF	TGTGCCAGCAGTCTCACTTCCATATATTTT